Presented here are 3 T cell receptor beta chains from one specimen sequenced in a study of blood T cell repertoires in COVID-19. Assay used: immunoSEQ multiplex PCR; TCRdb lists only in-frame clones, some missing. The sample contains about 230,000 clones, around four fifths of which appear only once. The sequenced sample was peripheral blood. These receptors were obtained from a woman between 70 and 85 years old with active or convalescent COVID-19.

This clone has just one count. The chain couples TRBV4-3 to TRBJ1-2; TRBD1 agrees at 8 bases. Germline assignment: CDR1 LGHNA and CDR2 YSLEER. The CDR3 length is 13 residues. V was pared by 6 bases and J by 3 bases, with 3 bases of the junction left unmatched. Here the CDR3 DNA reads TGCGCCAGCAGACAGACAGGGGACTATGGCTACACCTTC. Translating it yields CASRQTGDYGYTF.

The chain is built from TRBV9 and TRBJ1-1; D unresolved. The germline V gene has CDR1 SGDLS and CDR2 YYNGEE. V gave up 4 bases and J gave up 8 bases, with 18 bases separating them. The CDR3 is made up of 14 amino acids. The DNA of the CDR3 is TGTGCCAGCAGCCCCCATGACCAGGACTGGGAAGCTTTCTTT. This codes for CASSPHDQDWEAFF.

CDR3 protein: CASSLFGQGAGELFF. The CDR3 coding sequence is TGTGCCAGCAGTTTATTCGGTCAGGGGGCCGGGGAGCTGTTTTTT. This chain links TRBV28 with TRBJ2-2, with 7 bases identical to TRBD1. The CDR3 length is 15 residues. Germline CDR1 reads MDHEN; CDR2 reads SYDVKM. V was pared by 1 base and J by 6 bases, with 5 bases of the junction left unmatched.